The TCR beta chain under discussion was sequenced for a study of blood T cell repertoires in COVID-19. Sequencing was performed with immunoSEQ multiplex PCR; in TCRdb, only in-frame clones are kept and a portion is missing. Of 180,000 or so clones in the sample, approximately 89% were seen once. The germline V gene encodes CDR1 ENHRY and CDR2 SYGVKD. The CDR3 spans 14 residues. V shed 10 bases and J 5 bases; nucleotides not matched to a gene: 8. This clonotype was sampled from a woman aged 55-69 years with acute or convalescent COVID-19. The V gene is TRBV10-3, the J gene TRBJ1-6; 7 bases are a match to TRBD1. The material sequenced was peripheral blood. CDR3 sequence: CATRIGTDNSPLHF. CDR3 bases: TGTGCCACCCGGATTGGGACAGATAATTCACCCCTCCACTTT.